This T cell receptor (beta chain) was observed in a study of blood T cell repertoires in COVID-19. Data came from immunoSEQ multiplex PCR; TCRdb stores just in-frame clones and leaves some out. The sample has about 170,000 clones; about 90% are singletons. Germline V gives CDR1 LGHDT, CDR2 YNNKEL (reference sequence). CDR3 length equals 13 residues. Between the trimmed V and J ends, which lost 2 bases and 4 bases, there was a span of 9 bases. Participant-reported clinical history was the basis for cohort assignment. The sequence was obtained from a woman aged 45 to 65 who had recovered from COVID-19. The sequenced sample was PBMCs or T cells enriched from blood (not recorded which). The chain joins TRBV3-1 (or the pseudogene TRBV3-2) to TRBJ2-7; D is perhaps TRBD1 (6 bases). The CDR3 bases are TGTGCCAGCAGCCAAACAGGGAAATACGAGCAGTACTTC. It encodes CASSQTGKYEQYF.